The entry below describes one T cell receptor beta chain. The antigen is undetermined. The data originate from a study of CD8 T cells in ankylosing spondylitis. General study points: What appeared characteristic of ankylosing spondylitis blood was a TCR beta motif of under 10 highly homologous variants. Clones tied to disease were said to be significantly enriched in matched ankylosing spondylitis synovial fluid.

Scientists made TCR beta libraries using quantitative 5'-RACE with molecular barcodes. TCRdb redid the calling of the 5' RACE reads with MiXCR, one entry per CDR3 protein. The sample contains about 540,000 distinct CDR3 sequences, roughly 12% of which appear only once. Trimming took 4 bases from V and 0 from J, leaving 10 bases between them. This CDR3 is built from 13 residues. Germline V gene lookup returns CDR1 SQVTM and CDR2 ANQGSEA. The sequence derives from a male donor with ankylosing spondylitis. V is TRBV29-1 and J is TRBJ2-7; D might be TRBD2 (5 bases). Sequenced: blood, either unsorted or a sorted T cell fraction (not recorded which). The CDR3, as DNA: TGCAGCGTTGCGGTGAGGGCCTCCTACGAGCAGTACTTC. This gives the protein CSVAVRASYEQYF.